This TCR beta chain was found in a study of blood T cell repertoires in COVID-19. The V gene lost 5 bases and the J gene lost 4 bases, with 11 bases spanning the gap. The germline V gene encodes CDR1 SNHLY and CDR2 FYNNEI. CDR3 length: 13 amino acids. How the authors handled the data: Scientists estimated how many nucleated cells there were by amplifying reference gene primers. Method: immunoSEQ multiplex PCR; TCRdb's copy keeps in-frame clones and lacks some. V and J calls plus clone size are reproduced from that table; the DNA served to infer D and trimming. The profile shows around 70,000 clones, 88% of them singletons.

V gene TRBV2 combines with J gene TRBJ1-2; possibly TRBD1 for D (5 bases). This TCR was sampled from a woman older than 75 with active or convalescent COVID-19. The material sequenced was peripheral blood. This CDR3 reads CASSNSQGYGYTF. CDR3 in DNA: TGTGCCAGCAGTAATTCCCAGGGCTATGGCTACACCTTC.